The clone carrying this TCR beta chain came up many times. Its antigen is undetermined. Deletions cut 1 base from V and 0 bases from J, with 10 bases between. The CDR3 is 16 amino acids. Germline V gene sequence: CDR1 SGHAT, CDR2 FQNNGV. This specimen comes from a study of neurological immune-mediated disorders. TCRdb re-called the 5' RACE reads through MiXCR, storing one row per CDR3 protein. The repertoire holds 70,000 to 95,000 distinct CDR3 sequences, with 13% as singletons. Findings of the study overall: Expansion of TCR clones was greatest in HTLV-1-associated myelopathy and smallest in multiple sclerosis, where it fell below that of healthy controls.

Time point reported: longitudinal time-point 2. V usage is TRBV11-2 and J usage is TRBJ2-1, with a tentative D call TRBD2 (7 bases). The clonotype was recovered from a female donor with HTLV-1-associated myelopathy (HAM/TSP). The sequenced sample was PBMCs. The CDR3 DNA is TGTGCCAGCAGCTTAGGGGCGGGGGCCTCCTACAATGAGCAGTTCTTC. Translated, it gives CASSLGAGASYNEQFF.